Below are 17 T cell receptor beta chains sequenced from a single sample in a study of cytomegalovirus exposure and HLA in healthy donors. Clones were read by immunoSEQ multiplex PCR, and TCRdb kept only the in-frame ones, dropping some. The repertoire holds roughly 130,000 clones, with 86% as singletons. Specimen: PBMCs. Receptors originate from a young man in good health and CMV-seronegative.

The chain employs TRBV28 and TRBJ2-5, with TRBD1 matching 7 bases. CDR1 and CDR2 (germline): MDHEN, SYDVKM. The junction had 14 bases not matched to a gene; V was cut back by 5 bases and J by 5 bases. CDR3 length equals 16 residues. DNA of the CDR3: TGTGCCAGCAGTCCCCGCCCAAACAGGGGCGGCGAGACCCAGTACTTC. Translation: CASSPRPNRGGETQYF.

This chain connects TRBV6-5 to TRBJ1-2, with 7 nucleotides matching TRBD1. V lost 5 bases and J lost 3; bases outside the gene matches: 3. Germline V gene lookup returns CDR1 MNHEY and CDR2 SVGAGI. CDR3 length equals 13 residues. In nucleotides, the CDR3 is TGTGCCAGCAGTAAACAGGGGTACTATGGCTACACCTTC. Protein product: CASSKQGYYGYTF.

CDR3 DNA: TGTGCCAGCAGCCAAGATTGGACTAGCGGGGGCTACAATGAGCAGTTCTTC. This codes for CASSQDWTSGGYNEQFF. This chain connects TRBV14 to TRBJ2-1; 13 bases match TRBD2. The ends lost 0 bases at V and 3 bases at J; junction bases unmatched: 2. The CDR3 spans 17 residues. Germline CDR1 reads SGHDN; CDR2 reads FVKESK. The full variable domain, completed using reference TRBV14 and TRBJ2-1, is EAGVTQFPSHSVIEKGQTVTLRCDPISGHDNLYWYRRVMGKEIKFLLHFVKESKQDESGMPNNRFLAERTGGTYSTLKVQPAELEDSGVYFCASSQDWTSGGYNEQFFGPGTRLTVL.

The genes are TRBV13 and TRBJ2-1; D perhaps matches TRBD1 (5 bases). The V gene's germline CDR1 is PRHDT and CDR2 FYEKMQ (reference sequence). The V and J ends lost 5 bases and 3 bases respectively, with 14 bases between them. This CDR3 is 15 amino acids long. The CDR3 is CASSPTGVSYNEQFF. DNA of the CDR3: TGTGCCAGCAGCCCAACAGGAGTCAGCTACAATGAGCAGTTCTTC.

The chain couples TRBV2 to TRBJ1-3; tentative D call: TRBD1 (6 bases). Trimming left V 7 bases short and J 6 bases short, with 16 bases between. The CDR3 has 14 residues. Germline V gene sequence: CDR1 SNHLY, CDR2 FYNNEI. The CDR3, as DNA: TGTGCCAGCAATCCGGGACACTCGGCAAACACCATATATTTT. Its protein product is CASNPGHSANTIYF.

This chain connects TRBV2 to TRBJ2-3, with D possibly TRBD1 on 5 matching bases. The CDR3 consists of 12 residues. V lost 6 bases, J lost 2 bases, and 6 bases lay in between. The germline gives CDR1 SNHLY, CDR2 FYNNEI. The DNA of the CDR3 is TGTGCCAGCAGGGACAACACAGATACGCAGTATTTT. This translates into CASRDNTDTQYF.

The chain combines TRBV6-5 with TRBJ1-5, with TRBD1 as a possible D gene (5 bases). The CDR3 covers 15 residues. Germline CDR1 MNHEY, CDR2 SVGAGI. Trimming cost V 4 bases and J 6 bases, with 16 bases left between them. DNA of the CDR3: TGTGCCAGCAGTTCCACGACAGTTCAGAGTCAGCCCCAGCATTTT. Protein: CASSSTTVQSQPQHF.

J is TRBJ2-5 and V is TRBV6-1, with 12 bases identical to TRBD2. This CDR3 spans 16 amino acids. Trimming took 3 bases from V and 4 from J; bases not matched to a gene: 6. CDR1 MNHNS and CDR2 SASEGT come from the germline V gene. In DNA, the CDR3 is TGTGCCAGCAGTGAGCGACTAGCGGGAGTATCAGAGACCCAGTACTTC. It is translated as CASSERLAGVSETQYF.

The chain recombines TRBV27 with TRBJ1-5; TRBD1 might be the D (6 bases). This CDR3 contains 18 residues. V lost 6 bases, J lost 1 base, and 22 bases lay in between. Germline V CDR1 and CDR2: MNHEY, SMNVEV (reference sequence). The CDR3 DNA is TGTGCCAGCAGCTTCCAACCGCCGGAGGGGGGGAGCAATCAGCCCCAGCATTTT. Its translation: CASSFQPPEGGSNQPQHF.

This clone appeared a few times. The DNA of the CDR3 is TGCAGGGCCCCCCGTCGAAACACCATATATTTT. Translation gives CRAPRRNTIYF. This chain uses TRBV20-1 with TRBJ1-3; D unresolved. The CDR3 totals 11 residues. Germline CDR1 and CDR2: DFQATT and SNEGSKA (reference sequence).

The chain links TRBV5-1 to TRBJ1-2; 7 positions agree with TRBD1. The V gene end was trimmed by 4 bases and the J gene end by 2 bases; junction bases not matched to a gene: 5. Germline CDR1 SGHRS, CDR2 YFSETQ. There are 14 residues in the CDR3. As DNA, the CDR3 is TGCGCCAGCAGCGGGGACAGTTTCAACTATGGCTACACCTTC. This codes for CASSGDSFNYGYTF.

The CDR3, as DNA: TGTGCCAGCAGTTACGCACACCGGGGTTCAGAGACCCAGTACTTC. Its translation is CASSYAHRGSETQYF. The chain carries TRBV6-5 and TRBJ2-5, with D maybe TRBD2 (5 bases). CDR3 length: 15 amino acids. Trimming left V 2 bases short and J 4 bases short, with 14 bases between. The V gene's germline CDR1 is MNHEY and CDR2 SVGAGI.

The J gene is TRBJ2-7, the V gene TRBV10-2; 9 bases agree with TRBD2. Germline CDR1 reads WSHSY; CDR2 reads SAAADI. Trimming cost V 2 bases and J 3 bases; bases outside gene matches: 5. The CDR3 covers 15 residues. The CDR3 nucleotides are TGCGCCAGCAGTGAGAGTAGCGGGAGAGGCTACGAGCAGTACTTC. It is translated as CASSESSGRGYEQYF.

The V call is TRBV29-1, the J call TRBJ1-1; 7 bases agree with TRBD1. The CDR3 loop spans 13 amino acids. Germline V gives CDR1 SQVTM, CDR2 ANQGSEA. V trimming: 7 bases; J trimming: 5 bases; junction bases outside the gene matches: 10. The CDR3 nucleotides are TGCAGCGCGCGGACAGGTCAACGGACTGAAGCTTTCTTT. Its protein is CSARTGQRTEAFF. The variable domain in full, completed from reference TRBV29-1 and TRBJ1-1, reads SAVISQKPSRDICQRGTSLTIQCQVDSQVTMMFWYRQQPGQSLTLIATANQGSEATYESGFVIDKFPISRPNLTFSTLTVSNMSPEDSSIYLCSARTGQRTEAFFGQGTRLTVV.

The J gene is TRBJ2-3, the V gene TRBV6-6, with D maybe TRBD2 (5 bases). Looked up from germline, CDR1 is MNHNY and CDR2 is SVGAGI (reference sequence). Deletions cut 8 bases from V and 6 bases from J, with 18 bases between. CDR3 length equals 14 residues. In nucleotides, the CDR3 is TGTGCCAGCGAGGCCGGCCCAAGGAGGGATACGCAGTATTTT. This translates into CASEAGPRRDTQYF.

The V gene is TRBV19, the J gene TRBJ1-1; no clear D gene. This CDR3 region has 12 residues. Deletions cut 4 bases from V and 3 bases from J, with 6 bases between. Germline CDR1 is LNHDA and CDR2 is SQIVND (reference sequence). The CDR3 region is CASSREYTEAFF. Written as DNA, the CDR3 is TGTGCCAGTAGTAGGGAGTACACTGAAGCTTTCTTT.

V usage is TRBV19 and J usage is TRBJ2-7; 8 bases fit TRBD2. V dropped 3 bases and J dropped 6; count of bases not matched to a gene: 7. Germline V gene data show CDR1 as LNHDA and CDR2 as SQIVND (reference sequence). This CDR3 is 14 amino acids long. The chain's CDR3 is CASSMVAGPAEQYF. CDR3 coding DNA: TGTGCCAGTAGTATGGTAGCGGGACCAGCCGAGCAGTACTTC. Drawing the rest from reference TRBV19 and TRBJ2-7, the complete variable domain is DGGITQSPKYLFRKEGQNVTLSCEQNLNHDAMYWYRQDPGQGLRLIYYSQIVNDFQKGDIAEGYSVSREKKESFPLTVTSAQKNPTAFYLCASSMVAGPAEQYFGPGTRLTVT.